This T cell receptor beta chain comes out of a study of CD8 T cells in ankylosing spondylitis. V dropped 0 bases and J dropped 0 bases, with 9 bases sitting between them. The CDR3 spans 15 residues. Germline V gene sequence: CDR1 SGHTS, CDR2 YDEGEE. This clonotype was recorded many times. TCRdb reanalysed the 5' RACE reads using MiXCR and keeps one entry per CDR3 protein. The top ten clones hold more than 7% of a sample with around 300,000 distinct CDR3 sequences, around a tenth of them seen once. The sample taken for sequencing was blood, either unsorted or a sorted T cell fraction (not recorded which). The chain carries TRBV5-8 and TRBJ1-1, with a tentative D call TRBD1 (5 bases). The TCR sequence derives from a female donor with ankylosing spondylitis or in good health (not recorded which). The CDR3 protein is CASSLGGVLNTEAFF. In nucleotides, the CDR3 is TGTGCCAGCAGCTTGGGGGGGGTCCTGAACACTGAAGCTTTCTTT.